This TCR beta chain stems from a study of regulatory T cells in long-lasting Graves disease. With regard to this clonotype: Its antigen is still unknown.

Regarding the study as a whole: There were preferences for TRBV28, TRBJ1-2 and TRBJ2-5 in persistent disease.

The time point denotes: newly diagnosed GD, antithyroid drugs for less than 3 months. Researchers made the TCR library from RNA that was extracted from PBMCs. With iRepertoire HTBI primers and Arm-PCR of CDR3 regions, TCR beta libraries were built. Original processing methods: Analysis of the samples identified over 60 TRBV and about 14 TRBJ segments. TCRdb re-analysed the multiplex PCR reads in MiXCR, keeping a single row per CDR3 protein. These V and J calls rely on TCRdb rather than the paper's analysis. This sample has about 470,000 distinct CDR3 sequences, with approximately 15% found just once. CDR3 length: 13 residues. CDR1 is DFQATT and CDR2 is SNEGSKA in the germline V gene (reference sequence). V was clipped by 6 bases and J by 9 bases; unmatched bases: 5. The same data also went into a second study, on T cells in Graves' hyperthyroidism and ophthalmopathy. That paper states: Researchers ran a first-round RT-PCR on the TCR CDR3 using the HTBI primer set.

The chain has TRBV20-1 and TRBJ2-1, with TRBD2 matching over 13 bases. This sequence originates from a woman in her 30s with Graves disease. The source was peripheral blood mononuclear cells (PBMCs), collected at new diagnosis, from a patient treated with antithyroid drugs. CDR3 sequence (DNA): TGCAGTGCGCTACTAGCGGGAGGGGTTGAGCAGTTCTTC. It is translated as CSALLAGGVEQFF.